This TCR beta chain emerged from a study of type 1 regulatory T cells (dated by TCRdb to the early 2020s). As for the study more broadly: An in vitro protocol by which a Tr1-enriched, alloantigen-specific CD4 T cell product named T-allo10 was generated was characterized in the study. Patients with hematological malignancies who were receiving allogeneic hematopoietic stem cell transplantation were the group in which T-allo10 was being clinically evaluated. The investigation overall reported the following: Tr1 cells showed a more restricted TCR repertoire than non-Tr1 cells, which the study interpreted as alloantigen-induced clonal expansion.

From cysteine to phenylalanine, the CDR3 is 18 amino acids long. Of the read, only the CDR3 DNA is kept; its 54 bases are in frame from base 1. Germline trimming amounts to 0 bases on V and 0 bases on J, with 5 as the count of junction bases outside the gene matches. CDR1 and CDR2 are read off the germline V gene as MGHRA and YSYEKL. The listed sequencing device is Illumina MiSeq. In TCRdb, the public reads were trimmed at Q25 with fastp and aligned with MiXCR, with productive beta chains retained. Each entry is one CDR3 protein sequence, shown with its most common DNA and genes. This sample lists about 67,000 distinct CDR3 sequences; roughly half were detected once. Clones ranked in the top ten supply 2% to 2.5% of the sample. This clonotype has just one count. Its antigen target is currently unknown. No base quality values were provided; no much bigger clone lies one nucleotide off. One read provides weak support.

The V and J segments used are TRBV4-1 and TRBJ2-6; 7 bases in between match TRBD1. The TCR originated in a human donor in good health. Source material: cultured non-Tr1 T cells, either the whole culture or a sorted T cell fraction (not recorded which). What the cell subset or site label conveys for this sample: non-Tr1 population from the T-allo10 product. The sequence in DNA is TGCGCCAGCAGCCAAGACGGACAGGCGATCTCTGGGGCCAACGTCCTGACTTTC. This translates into CASSQDGQAISGANVLTF.